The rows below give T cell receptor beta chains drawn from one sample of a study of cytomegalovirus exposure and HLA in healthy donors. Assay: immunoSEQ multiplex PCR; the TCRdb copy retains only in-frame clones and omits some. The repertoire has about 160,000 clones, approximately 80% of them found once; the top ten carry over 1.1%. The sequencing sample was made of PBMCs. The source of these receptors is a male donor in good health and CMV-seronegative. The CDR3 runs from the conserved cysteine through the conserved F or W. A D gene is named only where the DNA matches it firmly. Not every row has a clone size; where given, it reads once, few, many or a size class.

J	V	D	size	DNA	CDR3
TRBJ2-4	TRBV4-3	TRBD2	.	TGCGCCAGCAGCCAAGAATCCGGGGGGGGGAACATTCAGTACTTC	CASSQESGGGNIQYF
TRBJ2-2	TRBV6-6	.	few	TGTGCCAGCATGAGTTCGGTGACCGGGGAGCTGTTTTTT	CASMSSVTGELFF
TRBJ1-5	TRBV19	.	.	TGTGCCAGTAGTATAGAAGGGGCAGGGCAGCCCCAGCATTTT	CASSIEGAGQPQHF
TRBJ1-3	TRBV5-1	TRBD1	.	TGCGCCAGCAGCTTGGATCGGACAGGGCCTGGAAACACCATATATTTT	CASSLDRTGPGNTIYF
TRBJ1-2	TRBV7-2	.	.	TGTGCCAGCAGCCCCGGACAGCTAACTAACTATGGCTACACCTTC	CASSPGQLTNYGYTF
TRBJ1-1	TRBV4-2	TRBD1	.	TGTGCCAGCACCCAAGGGGCAAACAGGGGTGAGGGGACTGAAGCTTTCTTT	CASTQGANRGEGTEAFF
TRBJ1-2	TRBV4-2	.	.	TGTGCCAGCAGCCCCAGGGGCAGGGCTCCTAGTACTAACTATGGCTACACCTTC	CASSPRGRAPSTNYGYTF
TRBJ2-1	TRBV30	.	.	TGTGCCTGGAACCCCGGCCCGGCGGGTGAGCAGTTCTTC	CAWNPGPAGEQFF
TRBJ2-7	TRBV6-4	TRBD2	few	TGTGCCAGCAGTGAGACTAGCGGGAGCTCCTACGAGCAGTACTTC	CASSETSGSSYEQYF
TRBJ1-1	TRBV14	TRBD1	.	TGTGCCAGCAGCCTACAGGGGGACACTGAAGCTTTCTTT	CASSLQGDTEAFF
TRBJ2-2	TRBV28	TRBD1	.	TGTGCCAGCAGGGGACAGGGGGCTAACACCGGGGAGCTGTTTTTT	CASRGQGANTGELFF
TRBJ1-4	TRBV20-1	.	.	TGCAGCGCAGGGGATAATGAAAAACTGTTTTTT	CSAGDNEKLFF
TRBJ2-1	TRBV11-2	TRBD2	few	TGTGCCAGCAGCTTAGAACTAGCGGGACTCAATGAGCAGTTCTTC	CASSLELAGLNEQFF
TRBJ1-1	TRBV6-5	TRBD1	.	TGTGCCAGCAGTCTAAAGACAGGGATGGTCACTGAAGCTTTCTTT	CASSLKTGMVTEAFF
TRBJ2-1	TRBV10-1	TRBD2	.	TGCGCCAGCTTTTTCCATCCCGGACTAGCGGGAGATAAGGGGCGCTCCTACAATGAGCAGTTCTTC	CASFFHPGLAGDKGRSYNEQFF
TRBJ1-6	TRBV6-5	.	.	TGTGCCAGCAGTCGGACAGATTCACCCCTCCACTTT	CASSRTDSPLHF
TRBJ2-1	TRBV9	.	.	TGTGCCAGCAACGTTGCAGTTTCTGCCAATGAGCAGTTCTTC	CASNVAVSANEQFF
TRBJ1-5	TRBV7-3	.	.	TGTTCCAGCAGCTTAGAAGCGACAGTCCAAAGCAATCAGCCCCAGCATTTT	CSSSLEATVQSNQPQHF
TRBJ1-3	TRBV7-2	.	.	TGTGCCAGCAGCTTTATATCAGGCTCCGGAAACACCATATATTTT	CASSFISGSGNTIYF
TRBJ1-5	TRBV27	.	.	TGTGCCAGCAGTTGGGGCAGGGGTCAGCCCCAGCATTTT	CASSWGRGQPQHF
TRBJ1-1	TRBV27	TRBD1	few	TGTGCCAGCAGTTTTGGTGGGACCACAGGGGCCGGAGCTTTCTTT	CASSFGGTTGAGAFF
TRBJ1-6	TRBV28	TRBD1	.	TGTGCCAGCAGGACAGGGGCTAATTCACCCCTCCACTTT	CASRTGANSPLHF
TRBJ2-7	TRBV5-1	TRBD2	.	TGCGCCAGCCAGCGGGGGAGCTCCTACGAGCAGTACTTC	CASQRGSSYEQYF
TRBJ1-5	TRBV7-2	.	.	TGTGCCAGCAGCTTAGCGAGTGGCCGGAGGGTTAATCAGCCCCAGCATTTT	CASSLASGRRVNQPQHF
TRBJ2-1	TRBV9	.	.	TGTGCCAGCAGCGTTGGGCGCGGGATGGGGAATGAGCAGTTCTTC	CASSVGRGMGNEQFF
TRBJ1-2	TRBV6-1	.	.	TGTGCCAGCAGTGAACAGACAGCTAACTATGGCTACACCTTC	CASSEQTANYGYTF
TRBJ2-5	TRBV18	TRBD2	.	TGTGCCAGCTCACCATTTAGCGGGAGGAACGGAGAGACCCAGTACTTC	CASSPFSGRNGETQYF
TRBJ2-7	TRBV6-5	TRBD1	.	TGTGCCAGCAACAGACCGGGACAGGGCTTTAGCGAGCAGTACTTC	CASNRPGQGFSEQYF
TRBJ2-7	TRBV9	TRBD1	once	TGTGCCAGCAGCCCCACCCCGCGACAGGGTTCCTACGAGCAGTACTTC	CASSPTPRQGSYEQYF
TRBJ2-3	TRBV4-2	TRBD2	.	TGTGCCAGCAGCCAAAGCGGGGTAGAAGATACGCAGTATTTT	CASSQSGVEDTQYF
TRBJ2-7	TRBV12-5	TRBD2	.	TGTGCTAGTGGCGGGTGGGAGGGGCAGTACTTC	CASGGWEGQYF
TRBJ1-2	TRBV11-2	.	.	TGTGCCAGCAGCTCCATTACGGGGAAAAAAGACTATGGCTACACCTTC	CASSSITGKKDYGYTF
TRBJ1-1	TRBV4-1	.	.	TGCGCCAGCAGCCAACCAGGGGCAGGGTTCCCTGAAGCTTTCTTT	CASSQPGAGFPEAFF
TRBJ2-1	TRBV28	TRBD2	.	TGTGCCAGCAGTTTAGGCGGGAGCTCCTACAATGAGCAGTTCTTC	CASSLGGSSYNEQFF
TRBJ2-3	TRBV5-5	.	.	TGTGCCAGCAGCTTTTTTTTCCACCCCCGAGGAACAGATACGCAGTATTTT	CASSFFFHPRGTDTQYF
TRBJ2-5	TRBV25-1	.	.	TGTGCCAGCAGTGACGTATTCCTTCTCCAGTACTTC	CASSDVFLLQYF
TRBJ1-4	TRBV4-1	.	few	TGCGCCAGCAGCGGATCCTCCGGAACTATTAGGGAAAAACTGTTTTTT	CASSGSSGTIREKLFF
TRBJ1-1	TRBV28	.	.	TGTGCCAGCAGTTTCCTGGGGGCCAACACTGAAGCTTTCTTT	CASSFLGANTEAFF
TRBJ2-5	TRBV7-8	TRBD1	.	TGTGCCAGCAGCCCGACAGGGGGGGAGACCCAGTACTTC	CASSPTGGETQYF
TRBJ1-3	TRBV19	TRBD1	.	TGTGCCAGTAGGACATCGCCGACAGGGTATAAGGAAAACACCATATATTTT	CASRTSPTGYKENTIYF